This entry describes one T cell receptor beta chain. The antigen remains unidentified. This record belongs to a study of cytotoxic CD8 clonotypes in ibrutinib-treated CLL. At the level of the study: Mean per-sample yields comprised roughly 260,000 productive templates and tens of thousands of productive rearrangements.

Whole-study results and caveats: Sustained-remission and progressing patients had unequal sampling times. Clonality went up at the time of ibrutinib response, stayed stable in sustained remission, and later dropped back toward its baseline level at progression.

The V end was cut by 4 bases, the J end by 11 bases, with 13 bases between. CDR3 length equals 12 residues. Germline V lookup: CDR1 SGHRS, CDR2 YFSETQ. Deep sequencing aimed at 1 in 200,000 to 1 in 1 million T cells' resolution. Sequencing used immunoSEQ multiplex PCR; TCRdb keeps in-frame clones, though not all of them. In the table there are over 120,000 clones, about 76% of which are singletons. The source of this sequence is a human donor with chronic lymphocytic leukemia. The sample was PBMCs, taken after 24 months of ibrutinib treatment. The chain couples TRBV5-1 to TRBJ2-1, with D unresolved. CDR3 region: CASSPGNSKQFF. CDR3 in DNA: TGCGCCAGCAGCCCCGGTAATTCCAAGCAGTTCTTC.